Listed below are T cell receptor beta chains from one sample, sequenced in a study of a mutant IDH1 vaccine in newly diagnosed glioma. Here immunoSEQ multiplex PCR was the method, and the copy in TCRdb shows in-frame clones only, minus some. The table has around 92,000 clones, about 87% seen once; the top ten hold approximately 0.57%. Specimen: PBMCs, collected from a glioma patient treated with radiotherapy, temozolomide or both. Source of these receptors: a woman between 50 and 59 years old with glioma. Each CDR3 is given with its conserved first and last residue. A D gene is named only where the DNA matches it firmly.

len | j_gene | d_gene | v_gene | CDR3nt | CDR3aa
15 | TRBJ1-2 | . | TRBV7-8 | TGTGCCAGCAGCTTACAGAAGGCCAGTCACTATGGCTACACCTTC | CASSLQKASHYGYTF
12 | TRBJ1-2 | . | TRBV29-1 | TGCAGCGGGGGACCGCTTGACTATGGCTACACCTTC | CSGGPLDYGYTF
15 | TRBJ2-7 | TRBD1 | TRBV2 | TGTGCCAGCAGTTATGAGCCCGGACAGGGCTACGAGCAGTACTTC | CASSYEPGQGYEQYF
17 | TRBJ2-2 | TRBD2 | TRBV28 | TGTGCCAGCAGCCCTCTGGGACTAGCGGGAGGAATTGGGGAGCTGTTTTTT | CASSPLGLAGGIGELFF
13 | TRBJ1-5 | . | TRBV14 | TGTGCCAGCAGCCAAGATATTAGCCAGCCCCAGCATTTT | CASSQDISQPQHF
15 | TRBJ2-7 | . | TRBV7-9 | TGTGCCAGCAGCCTCTTCCGGGTAGCCCCCTACGAGCAGTACTTC | CASSLFRVAPYEQYF
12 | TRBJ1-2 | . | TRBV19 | TGTGCCAGTACCCCGGGGTCCTATGGCTACACCTTC | CASTPGSYGYTF
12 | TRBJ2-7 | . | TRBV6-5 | TGTGCCAGCAGCAACCCGCCGTACGAGCAGTACTTC | CASSNPPYEQYF
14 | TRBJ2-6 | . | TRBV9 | TGTGCCAGCGGGGCGGACTCTGGGGCCAACGTCCTGACTTTC | CASGADSGANVLTF
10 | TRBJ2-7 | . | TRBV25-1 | TGTGCCAGCAGTGACTACGAGCAGTACTTC | CASSDYEQYF
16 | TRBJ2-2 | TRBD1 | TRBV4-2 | TGTGCCAGCAGCGCCAGGGGGATGGCGAACACCGGGGAGCTGTTTTTT | CASSARGMANTGELFF